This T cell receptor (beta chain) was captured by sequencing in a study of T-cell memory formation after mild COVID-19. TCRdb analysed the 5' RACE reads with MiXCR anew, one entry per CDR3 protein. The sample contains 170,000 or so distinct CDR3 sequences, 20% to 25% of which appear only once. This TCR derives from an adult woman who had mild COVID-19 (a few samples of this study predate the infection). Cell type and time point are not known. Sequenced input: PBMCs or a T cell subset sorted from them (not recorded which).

CDR3 residues: CASSPSSGKEQYF. CDR3 in DNA: TGTGCCAGCAGCCCCTCCTCGGGGAAAGAGCAGTACTTC. The chain has TRBV7-9 and TRBJ2-7, with a weak D call TRBD2 (5 bases). The V and J ends lost 5 bases and 7 bases respectively, with 15 bases between them. The CDR3 is 13 amino acids. The germline V gene encodes CDR1 SEHNR and CDR2 FQNEAQ (reference sequence).